These 22 T cell receptor beta chains came from one sample sequenced in a study of radiation and T cells in renal cell carcinoma. Time point specified: baseline pretreatment blood. Regarding treatment: 15 Gy SBRT to primary tumor, nephrectomy 4 weeks later. This table comes from immunoSEQ multiplex PCR, and its TCRdb copy is limited to in-frame clones, with some not included. The sample lists 150,000 or so clones, approximately 91% occurring once. The sample was blood, taken from a patient whose treatment included radiotherapy and nephrectomy. All receptors derive from a woman aged 50 to 60 with renal cell carcinoma.

The chain recombines TRBV2 with TRBJ2-6; no clear D gene. Germline V gives CDR1 SNHLY, CDR2 FYNNEI. V dropped 4 bases and J dropped 2 bases, with 12 bases sitting between them. The length of the CDR3 is 16 residues. CDR3 coding DNA: TGTGCCAGCAGTGCGACATGGATCCCTGGGGCCAACGTCCTGACTTTC. Translating it yields CASSATWIPGANVLTF.

This clone was seen only a few times. The J gene is TRBJ2-5, the V gene TRBV5-4; 12 nucleotides line up with TRBD2. V shed 0 bases and J 8 bases; nucleotides not matched to a gene: 8. The germline V gene encodes CDR1 SGHNT and CDR2 YYREEE (reference sequence). This CDR3 region has 16 residues. CDR3 in DNA: TGTGCCAGCAGCTTGGCTAGCGGGGGGGCCTGGTCTACCCAGTACTTC. Translated: CASSLASGGAWSTQYF.

The chain employs TRBV5-1 and TRBJ2-2; 9 bases are shared with TRBD1. CDR1 and CDR2 from the germline V gene are SGHRS and YFSETQ. The CDR3 consists of 15 residues. J gave up 5 bases and V 4 bases, and 6 bases lay outside the gene matches. This chain's CDR3 is CASSPTGGRTGELFF. CDR3 nucleotides: TGCGCCAGCAGCCCGACAGGGGGTAGGACCGGGGAGCTGTTTTTT. Variable domain in full (rest from reference TRBV5-1 and TRBJ2-2): KAGVTQTPRYLIKTRGQQVTLSCSPISGHRSVSWYQQTPGQGLQFLFEYFSETQRNKGNFPGRFSGRQFSNSRSEMNVSTLELGDSALYLCASSPTGGRTGELFFGEGSRLTVL.

The sample holds a few counts of this clone. CDR3 sequence: CAWRWGVDTQYF. The CDR3 nucleotides are TGTGCCTGGAGGTGGGGGGTAGATACGCAGTATTTT. The chain carries TRBV30 and TRBJ2-3; possibly TRBD2 for D (6 bases). Germline CDR1 GTSNPN, CDR2 SVGIG (reference sequence). The CDR3 loop spans 12 amino acids. V was shortened by 3 bases and J by 5 bases, with 9 bases between the two germline ends.

This chain joins TRBV9 and TRBJ2-5, with TRBD1 identical over 11 bases. In germline, CDR1 is SGDLS, CDR2 YYNGEE. The CDR3 is made up of 15 amino acids. Trimming took 4 bases from V and 5 from J; bases not matched to a gene: 7. Here the CDR3 DNA reads TGTGCCAGCAGCACCGGACAGGGGGCTTCGGAGACCCAGTACTTC. It specifies CASSTGQGASETQYF.

The V and J genes are TRBV7-2 and TRBJ1-6; tentative D call: TRBD1 (5 bases). This CDR3 is 14 amino acids long. CDR1 and CDR2 (germline): SGHTA, FQGNSA. Trimming stripped 6 bases from V and 8 bases from J, with 14 bases between. The CDR3 is CASRRGPGDSPLHF. The CDR3 nucleotides are TGTGCCAGCAGACGGGGCCCGGGCGATTCACCCCTCCACTTT.

The chain couples TRBV14 to TRBJ2-7; weak D call: TRBD1 (5 bases). With 1 base removed from V and 7 bases from J, the gap between germline ends came to 8 bases. The CDR3 runs 12 residues. The germline V gene has CDR1 SGHDN and CDR2 FVKESK. The CDR3 sequence: CASSQGTSEQYF. The DNA of the CDR3 is TGTGCCAGCAGCCAAGGGACATCTGAGCAGTACTTC.

The chain employs TRBV7-2 and TRBJ2-1, with D hard to call. The V end was cut by 1 base, the J end by 1 base, with 8 bases between. Germline V gives CDR1 SGHTA, CDR2 FQGNSA. This CDR3 region has 15 residues. The CDR3 coding sequence is TGTGCCAGCAGCTTAGTGTTAGGATCCTACAATGAGCAGTTCTTC. Its protein product is CASSLVLGSYNEQFF.

The rearrangement joins TRBV18 to TRBJ1-3; the D gene is possibly TRBD1 (5 bases). Trimming stripped 5 bases from V and 0 bases from J, with 11 bases between. The V gene's germline CDR1 is KGHSH and CDR2 LQKENI. There are 15 residues in the CDR3. The chain's CDR3 is CASSTRVSSGNTIYF. Written as DNA, the CDR3 is TGTGCCAGCTCAACCAGGGTATCCTCTGGAAACACCATATATTTT.

The chain uses TRBV6-1 and TRBJ2-2, with D perhaps assigned TRBD1 or TRBD2 (5 bases each). This CDR3 has 15 amino acids. V gave up 7 bases and J gave up 6 bases, with 18 bases separating them. Germline CDR1 and CDR2: MNHNS and SASEGT. The CDR3 protein is CASIQKSRGAGELFF. The CDR3 nucleotides are TGTGCCAGCATTCAGAAAAGCCGGGGCGCCGGGGAGCTGTTTTTT.

The J gene is TRBJ2-2, the V gene TRBV29-1; 9 bases are shared with TRBD1. The CDR3 sequence is 14 residues long. The germline V gene has CDR1 SQVTM and CDR2 ANQGSEA. J was trimmed by 3 bases and V by 7 bases; bases with no gene match: 6. The CDR3 bases are TGCAGCGCACTGACAGGGGGGTACACCGGGGAGCTGTTTTTT. It specifies CSALTGGYTGELFF.

The rearrangement links TRBV23-1 to TRBJ1-5; D is uncertain. TRBV23-1 is marked as an open reading frame, function uncertain. The germline V and J ends were trimmed by 0 bases and 0 bases, with 15 bases remaining between them. This CDR3 is built from 18 residues. As DNA, the CDR3 is TGCGCCAGCAGTCAATCCCAGGCAGGCGAAGATAGCAATCAGCCCCAGCATTTT. Translating it yields CASSQSQAGEDSNQPQHF.

The chain has TRBV2 and TRBJ2-7; D is perhaps TRBD1 or TRBD2 (5 bases each). V was shortened by 9 bases and J by 3 bases, with 15 bases between the two germline ends. This CDR3 has 13 amino acids. Germline V CDR1 and CDR2: SNHLY, FYNNEI. CDR3 sequence (DNA): TGTGCCAGTGCTTGGGGGAGCGTCTACGAGCAGTACTTC. Encoded protein: CASAWGSVYEQYF.

The V gene is TRBV6-5, the J gene TRBJ2-5, with D possibly matching TRBD1 (5 bases). Per the germline V gene, CDR1 is MNHEY and CDR2 is SVGAGI. The CDR3 extends over 12 amino acids. Trimming removed 5 bases from V and 5 bases from J, with 9 bases in between. CDR3 in amino acids: CASSRTRETQYF. CDR3 sequence (DNA): TGTGCCAGCAGTAGGACACGTGAGACCCAGTACTTC.

The rearrangement joins TRBV5-5 to TRBJ2-2, with D unresolved. Germline CDR1 and CDR2: SGHKS and YYEKEE (reference sequence). The CDR3 sequence is 15 residues long. The ends were cut back, 0 bases at V and 5 bases at J, with 11 bases in the middle. Here the CDR3 DNA reads TGTGCCAGCAGCTTGGTTGTGTTGGGGACCGGGGAGCTGTTTTTT. Its translation: CASSLVVLGTGELFF.

The V gene is TRBV9, the J gene TRBJ2-7; 9 bases match TRBD1. The CDR3 is 15 amino acids. Germline V lookup: CDR1 SGDLS, CDR2 YYNGEE. With 4 bases clipped from V and 6 bases from J, the junction kept 11 bases outside the gene matches. In DNA form, the CDR3 reads TGTGCCAGCAGCTACCAGCCGGGACAGGGAATCGAGCAGTACTTC. Translated, it gives CASSYQPGQGIEQYF.

The V gene is TRBV11-2, the J gene TRBJ2-1; 9 nucleotides align to TRBD1. This CDR3 comprises 15 residues. After removal of 3 bases from V and 4 bases from J, the junction contained 4 bases not matched to a gene. The germline CDR1 and CDR2 sequences are SGHAT and FQNNGV. The CDR3 region is CASSLGQGLYNEQFF. CDR3 coding DNA: TGTGCCAGCAGCTTGGGACAGGGACTATACAATGAGCAGTTCTTC.

The chain links TRBV10-3 to TRBJ2-1; D might be TRBD2 (5 bases). Trimming stripped 11 bases from V and 4 bases from J, with 18 bases between. Germline CDR1 is ENHRY and CDR2 is SYGVKD. CDR3 length: 14 residues. CDR3 residues: CAASSAGDYNEQFF. CDR3 in DNA: TGTGCCGCCTCCTCTGCGGGTGATTACAATGAGCAGTTCTTC.

The CDR3 DNA sequence: TGCGCCAGCAGCTCACAGGGAAATGGCTACACCTTC. Encoded protein: CASSSQGNGYTF. The chain employs TRBV5-1 and TRBJ1-2; tentatively, D is TRBD1 (6 bases). V was pared by 3 bases and J by 6 bases, with 9 bases between. CDR1 is SGHRS, CDR2 YFSETQ, per germline. The CDR3 has 12 residues.

V is TRBV30 and J is TRBJ1-4, with D unresolved. The germline V gene encodes CDR1 GTSNPN and CDR2 SVGIG (reference sequence). This CDR3 is 15 amino acids long. Trimming removed 2 bases from V and 0 bases from J, with 10 bases in between. The CDR3 DNA is TGTGCCTGGAGTAACATGATTCCAACTAATGAAAAACTGTTTTTT. Its translation is CAWSNMIPTNEKLFF.

The chain links TRBV19 to TRBJ1-1, with D possibly being TRBD1 (6 bases). Trimming took off 3 bases at V and 4 bases at J, with 12 bases between the two ends. The CDR3 consists of 14 residues. The germline V gene has CDR1 LNHDA and CDR2 SQIVND (reference sequence). CDR3 amino acids: CASSIRGEGTEAFF. CDR3 DNA: TGTGCCAGTAGTATTAGGGGGGAAGGCACTGAAGCTTTCTTT.

V and J are TRBV4-1 and TRBJ2-4; possibly TRBD2 for D (5 bases). This CDR3 has 15 residues. The germline V and J ends were trimmed by 2 bases and 5 bases, with 13 bases remaining between them. Per germline, CDR1 MGHRA and CDR2 YSYEKL. CDR3 protein: CASSQSLGVQNIQYF. The CDR3 DNA reads as TGCGCCAGCAGCCAATCTCTGGGAGTCCAAAACATTCAGTACTTC.